The 23 T cell receptor delta chains given below trace back to one sample, sequenced in a study of γδ T cells in repeated Plasmodium falciparum infection. TCRdb fed the multiplex PCR reads to CATT. The sample yields 85,000 to 90,000 delta-chain clones, 1.4% to 1.5% seen once. Flow sorting of PBMC yielded separate Vgamma9/Vdelta2+ and Vdelta2-negative gammadelta T cell populations for bulk repertoire analysis. The material sequenced was gamma-delta T cells from blood. The receptors derive from a pool of human donors (malaria-infected and uninfected, not separated).

This clone was detected a few times. The likely explanation is a read error, given a far larger clone one base away. Within the sample, other DNA sequences also encode this same CDR3. DNA for the CDR3: TGTGCCTGTGATCCCGTAAAAGGACCATTCCCGCGTACTGGGCGGAAGGAGGTCGATAAACTCATCTTT. This sequence encodes CACDPVKGPFPRTGRKEVDKLIF. V and J are TRDV2 and TRDJ1; possibly TRDD3 for D (6 bases). V was shortened by 4 bases and J by 4 bases, with 42 bases between the two germline ends. This CDR3 contains 23 residues. Germline loops: CDR1 GEAIGNYY, CDR2 EKD.

Remarks on this clone: The protein TCRdb lists belongs to a much larger clone and differs from this DNA's translation at residue 4, which points to a read error; the protein shown is made from the DNA. The rearrangement joins TRDV1 to TRDJ1, with 8 bases identical to TRDD3. The CDR3 is 24 residues long. CDR1 is TSWWSYY, CDR2 QGS, per germline. J lost 0 bases, V lost 8 bases, and 35 bases had no gene match. The CDR3 DNA sequence: TGTGCTCTTAGGGCTCGGTTGGGACCTACGAACCTCCTATACTGGGGGTATGACACCGATAAACTCATCTTT. The encoded protein is CALRARLGPTNLLYWGYDTDKLIF.

On this clone: TCRdb's protein, taken from a much larger clone, differs from this DNA's translation at residue 13, likely owing to a read error; the protein displayed comes from the DNA. V is TRDV2 and J is TRDJ1; the match to TRDD3 covers 12 bases. Since TCRdb gives no J gene, matching the DNA to germline was used here to assign it. The CDR3 is 21 residues long. Germline CDR1 and CDR2: GEAIGNYY and EKD. J gave up 7 bases and V 3 bases, and 26 bases lay outside the gene matches. CDR3 bases: TGTGCCTGTGACGACGCATTCTATACTGGGGGATACAACCCCTCGTCTCCTAAACTCATCTTT. Protein sequence: CACDDAFYTGGYNPSSPKLIF.

This clone was counted between two and nine times. This likely came from a read error, as a far larger clone is one base away. Different DNA sequences within this sample yield the same CDR3. The chain couples TRDV1 to TRDJ1, with 12 nucleotides matching TRDD3. CDR3 length equals 24 residues. The germline V gene encodes CDR1 TSWWSYY and CDR2 QGS. CDR3 sequence: CALGELSPPGTGGYQPFYTDKLIF. CDR3 nucleotide sequence: TGTGCTCTTGGGGAACTAAGCCCCCCCGGTACTGGGGGATACCAGCCTTTTTACACCGATAAGCTCATCTTT.

With regard to this clone: The TCRdb record carries a much larger clone's protein, which differs from this DNA's translation at residue 3; a read error is the likely cause, and the protein listed here is the DNA translation. The chain recombines TRDV2 with TRDJ3; TRDD3 matches at 12 bases. No J gene is reported in TCRdb; it was inferred here by comparing the DNA with germline. Germline V gives CDR1 GEAIGNYY, CDR2 EKD. The CDR3 contains 25 residues. This chain's CDR3 is CARDRVASPTGGYTRESWDTRQMFF. Here the CDR3 DNA reads TGTGCCCGTGACAGGGTTGCGTCCCCCACTGGGGGATACACGCGGGAATCCTGGGACACCCGACAGATGTTTTTC.

This clone has a count of ten or more. This likely reflects a read error, since a far larger clone is one base away. Other DNA sequences in the same sample also yield this CDR3. The chain has TRDV1 and TRDJ1; 8 bases agree with TRDD3. As TCRdb names no J gene, one was assigned here on the basis of a DNA match to germline. Germline CDR1 reads TSWWSYY; CDR2 reads QGS. The CDR3 covers 22 residues. Trimming removed 3 bases from V and 0 bases from J; junction bases left unmatched: 24. The CDR3 loop reads CALGELRLTFWGKTSYTDKLIF. DNA for the CDR3: TGTGCTCTTGGGGAGCTAAGACTGACCTTCTGGGGGAAAACTAGCTACACCGATAAACTCATCTTT.

Comments on this clone: This likely traces to a read error, being one base from a far larger clone. Other DNA sequences of this sample code for an identical CDR3. Called V gene: TRDV1; the J gene was not called; the table's D call of TRDD3 was not tested on the DNA. Looked up from germline, CDR1 is TSWWSYY and CDR2 is QGS. The CDR3 is 11 amino acids. In nucleotides, the CDR3 is TGTGCCCTTGGGGGGGATGTAGGCCTCATCTTT. Its protein product is CALGGDVGLIF.

Details on this clone: A far larger clone is only one base removed, so a read error is likely. The same CDR3 also results from other DNA sequences found in this sample. The rearrangement uses TRDV1 and TRDJ1, with D maybe TRDD3 (6 bases). CDR1 and CDR2 from the germline V gene are TSWWSYY and QGS. The CDR3 contains 16 residues. The CDR3 reads CALEEAGVGVTDKLIF. The CDR3 DNA sequence: TGTGCTCTGGAGGAAGCAGGGGTGGGGGTCACCGATAAACTTATCTTT.

With regard to this clone: TCRdb lists the protein of a much larger clone for this DNA, which differs at residue 8, so this is likely a read error; the protein given here is translated from the DNA itself. The chain links TRDV1 to TRDJ1; possibly TRDD2 or TRDD3 for D (9 bases each). Germline assignment: CDR1 TSWWSYY and CDR2 QGS. V was cut by 2 bases and J by 0 bases, with 37 bases left in between. The CDR3 is 24 amino acids. The CDR3 protein is CALGEFGHLPTPYTGGPDTDKLIF. The CDR3 DNA sequence: TGTGCTCTTGGGGAATTTGGTCACCTTCCTACTCCCTATACTGGGGGACCTGACACCGATAAACTCATCTTT.

Details on this clone: This likely traces to a read error, being one base from a far larger clone. This specimen includes other DNA sequences encoding the same CDR3. V gene TRDV2 combines with J gene TRDJ3; the D gene is possibly TRDD3 (6 bases). The ends were cut back, 3 bases at V and 0 bases at J, with 17 bases in the middle. The germline CDR1 and CDR2 sequences are GEAIGNYY and EKD. The CDR3 loop spans 19 amino acids. CDR3 protein: CACDLLGDTSSWDTRQMFF. CDR3 in DNA: TGTGCCTGTGACCTACTGGGAGATACTAGCTCCTGGGACACCCGACAGATGTTTTTC.

The sample holds many counts of this clone. TCRdb lists the protein of a much larger clone for this DNA, which differs at residue 16, so this is likely a read error; the protein given here is translated from the DNA itself. This sequence joins TRDV2 and TRDJ1; weak D call: TRDD3 (6 bases). Germline V lookup: CDR1 GEAIGNYY, CDR2 EKD. The CDR3 spans 18 residues. CDR3 bases: TGTGCCTGTGACACCGTAAGTCAAGGGGGAAAGTACACCGATAAACCCATCTTT. Residues: CACDTVSQGGKYTDKPIF.

The genes are TRDV1 and TRDJ1; D may be TRDD2 (8 bases). The J gene was missing in TCRdb and was found by matching the end of the DNA to germline. The V end was cut by 2 bases, the J end by 0 bases, with 37 bases between. The CDR3 has 24 amino acids. CDR1 is TSWWSYY and CDR2 is QGS in the germline V gene. CDR3 nucleotides: TGTGCTCTTGGGGAAGGGCAAACCTTCCTTCCTATACTGGGGAGCCCTCTGTACACCGATAAACTCATCTTT. It translates to CALGEGQTFLPILGSPLYTDKLIF.

The table lists this clone with many counts. The translation of this DNA and the TCRdb protein of a much larger clone differ at residue 11, probably owing to a read error; the protein shown here is translated from the DNA. V gene TRDV2 combines with J gene TRDJ1, with D maybe TRDD3 (6 bases). Germline V gene data show CDR1 as GEAIGNYY and CDR2 as EKD. The ends were cut back, 2 bases at V and 2 bases at J, with 29 bases in the middle. This CDR3 spans 20 amino acids. The CDR3 nucleotides are TGTGCCTGTGACAGACGGTACTGGGTCACCAGGGGGAGGACGACCGATAAACTCATCTTT. Translated: CACDRRYWVTRGRTTDKLIF.

This clone was detected only once. The J gene is TRDJ2, the V gene TRDV1; TRDD3 aligns across 12 bases. TCRdb lists no J gene, so it was determined here by aligning the DNA to germline. Germline V CDR1 and CDR2: TSWWSYY, QGS. V shed 0 bases, J shed 3 bases, and the junction held 14 bases outside the gene matches. The CDR3 runs 21 residues. CDR3 protein: CALGELYSLPWGIRMTAQLFF. The CDR3 DNA sequence: TGTGCTCTTGGGGAACTGTACTCCCTCCCCTGGGGGATACGGATGACAGCACAACTCTTCTTT.

This clone was counted a few times. A far bigger clonotype differs at one base, so this is likely a read error. This same CDR3 is encoded by further DNA sequences in the sample. This sequence joins TRDV1 and TRDJ1, with D possibly TRDD3 on 6 matching bases. Because TCRdb records no J gene, it was assigned here through a match of the DNA to germline. CDR1 TSWWSYY and CDR2 QGS come from the germline V gene. The CDR3 has 15 residues. Trimming left V 3 bases short and J 4 bases short, with 15 bases between. The CDR3 region has the DNA TGTGCTCTTGGGGACCTCCATCATGGGGGCGATAAACTCATCTTT. The encoded protein is CALGDLHHGGDKLIF.

Turning to this clone: This likely stems from a read error, as it lies one base from a far larger clone. The V call is TRDV1, the J call TRDJ1, with D perhaps TRDD2 or TRDD3 (6 bases each). No J gene is reported in TCRdb; it was inferred here by comparing the DNA with germline. With 5 bases removed from V and 7 bases from J, the gap between germline ends came to 47 bases. Germline V gene sequence: CDR1 TSWWSYY, CDR2 QGS. This CDR3 spans 24 amino acids. The CDR3 bases are TGTGCTCTTGGGAATAGGGGGTTCCTAACGTTACTGGGAGATACAATAATAGGGTTCGGTAAACTCATCTTT. It encodes CALGNRGFLTLLGDTIIGFGKLIF.

This clone has just a few counts. A far larger clone differs by one base, so this is likely a read error. Other DNA sequences of this sample code for an identical CDR3. V gene TRDV1 combines with J gene TRDJ1; D may be TRDD3 (6 bases). This CDR3 is 11 amino acids long. Germline V CDR1 and CDR2: TSWWSYY, QGS. Trimming removed 9 bases from V and 7 bases from J, with 12 bases in between. In DNA, the CDR3 is TGTGCTCTCCTGATACGGGGTAAACTCATCTTT. Residues: CALLIRGKLIF.

This clone has a handful of counts. With only one base between it and a far larger clone, this is likely a read error. Other DNA sequences within the sample encode an identical CDR3. The chain uses TRDV2 and TRDJ1; 9 nucleotides match TRDD3. In germline, CDR1 is GEAIGNYY, CDR2 EKD. V dropped 0 bases and J dropped 0; count of bases not matched to a gene: 19. The CDR3 is 21 residues long. The CDR3 spells CACDTLPVGDNRPGDTDKLIF. CDR3 in DNA: TGTGCCTGTGACACCCTCCCTGTGGGGGATAACCGGCCGGGAGACACCGATAAACTCATCTTT.

The table lists this clone with many counts. This chain uses TRDV1 with TRDJ1, with TRDD3 matching over 8 bases. The J gene, not given by TCRdb, was assigned here from a germline match of the nucleotide sequence. Germline values: CDR1 TSWWSYY, CDR2 QGS. CDR3 size: 20 residues. V was clipped by 0 bases and J by 3 bases; unmatched bases: 18. The DNA for the CDR3 is TGTGCTCTTGGGGAACTTCTCACTCCTGGGGGAACGGGCAAACCCGATAAACTCATCTTT. Protein: CALGELLTPGGTGKPDKLIF.

In its sample, this clone was seen a few times. This sequence joins TRDV1 and TRDJ1; no clear D. Here the J gene was assigned by germline matching of the DNA, as TCRdb has none. V lost 6 bases and J lost 0, with 23 bases in between. The CDR3 runs to 18 residues. Germline V gene data show CDR1 as TSWWSYY and CDR2 as QGS. CDR3 loop: CALGPRPHTKDYTDKLIF. CDR3 nucleotide sequence: TGTGCTCTTGGCCCCCGGCCCCACACAAAAGACTACACCGATAAACTCATCTTT.

This clone was seen repeatedly, ten times or more. Different DNA sequences within this sample yield the same CDR3. The V call is TRDV1, the J call TRDJ1, with D perhaps matching TRDD2 (6 bases). V was pared by 0 bases and J by 1 base, with 30 bases between. The CDR3 totals 22 residues. Germline V gene data show CDR1 as TSWWSYY and CDR2 as QGS. For the CDR3, the DNA is TGTGCTCTTGGGGAACTATCCTTCCCCAAATCCCCGTCATGGACGAGCACCGATAAACTCATCTTT. This encodes CALGELSFPKSPSWTSTDKLIF.

In this sample, this clone turned up a few times. TCRdb's protein, taken from a much larger clone, differs from this DNA's translation at residue 12, likely owing to a read error; the protein displayed comes from the DNA. J is TRDJ1 and V is TRDV1; D perhaps matches TRDD3 (6 bases). The CDR3 spans 19 residues. From germline, CDR1 is TSWWSYY and CDR2 QGS. V was trimmed by 7 bases and J by 1 base, leaving 28 bases between them. The CDR3 reads CALVLFPLAGGVTTDKLIF. The CDR3 region has the DNA TGTGCTCTTGTGCTCTTCCCCCTCGCGGGGGGAGTAACCACCGATAAACTCATCTTT.

Regarding this clone: A far larger clone is only one base removed, so a read error is likely. Additional DNA sequences in this sample encode the identical CDR3. The rearrangement links TRDV1 to TRDJ1, with TRDD3 matching over 10 bases. Germline V CDR1 and CDR2: TSWWSYY, QGS. The CDR3 loop spans 20 amino acids. The CDR3 sequence is CALGELGDAYWGIGTDKLIF. Written as DNA, the CDR3 is TGCGCTCTTGGGGAACTTGGGGATGCGTACTGGGGGATTGGAACCGATAAACTCATCTTT.